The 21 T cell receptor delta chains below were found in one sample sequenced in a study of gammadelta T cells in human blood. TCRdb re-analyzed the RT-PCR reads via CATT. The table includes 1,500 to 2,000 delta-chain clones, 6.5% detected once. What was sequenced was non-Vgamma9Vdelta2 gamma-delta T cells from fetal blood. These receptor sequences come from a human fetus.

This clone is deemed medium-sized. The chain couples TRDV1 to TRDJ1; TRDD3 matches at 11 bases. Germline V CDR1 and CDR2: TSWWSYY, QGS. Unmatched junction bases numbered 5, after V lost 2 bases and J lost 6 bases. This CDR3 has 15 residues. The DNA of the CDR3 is TGTGCTCTTGGGGAAGGCTGGGGGATACCGCATAAACTCATCTTT. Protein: CALGEGWGIPHKLIF.

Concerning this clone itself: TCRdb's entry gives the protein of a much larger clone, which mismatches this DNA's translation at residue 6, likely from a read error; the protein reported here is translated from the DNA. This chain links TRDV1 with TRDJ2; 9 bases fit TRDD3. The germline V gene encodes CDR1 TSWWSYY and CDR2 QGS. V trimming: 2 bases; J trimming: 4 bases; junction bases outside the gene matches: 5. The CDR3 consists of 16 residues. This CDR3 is CALGESLLGETAQLFF. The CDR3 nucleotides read TGTGCTCTTGGGGAATCCCTACTGGGGGAGACAGCACAACTCTTCTTT.

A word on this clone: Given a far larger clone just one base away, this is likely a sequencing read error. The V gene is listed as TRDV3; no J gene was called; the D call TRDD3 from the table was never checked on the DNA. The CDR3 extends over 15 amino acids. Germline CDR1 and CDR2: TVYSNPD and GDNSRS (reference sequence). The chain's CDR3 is CALYWGIPLTAQHFF. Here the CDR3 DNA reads TGTGCCTTGTACTGGGGGATACCTTTGACAGCACAACACTTCTTT.

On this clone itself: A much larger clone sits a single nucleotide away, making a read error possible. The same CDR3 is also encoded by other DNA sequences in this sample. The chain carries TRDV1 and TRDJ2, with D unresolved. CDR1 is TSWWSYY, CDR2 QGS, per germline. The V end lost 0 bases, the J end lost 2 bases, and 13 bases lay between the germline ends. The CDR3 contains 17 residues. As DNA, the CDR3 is TGTGCTCTTGGGGAACTCGGACGAAGGCTATTGACAGCACAACTCTTCTTT. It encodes CALGELGRRLLTAQLFF.

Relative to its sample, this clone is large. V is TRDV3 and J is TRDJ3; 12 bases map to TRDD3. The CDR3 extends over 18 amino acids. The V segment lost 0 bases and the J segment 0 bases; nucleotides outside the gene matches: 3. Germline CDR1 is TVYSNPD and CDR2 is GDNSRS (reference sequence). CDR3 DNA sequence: TGTGCCTTTAGGGCTGGGGGATACGCCTCCTGGGACACCCGACAGATGTTTTTC. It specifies CAFRAGGYASWDTRQMFF. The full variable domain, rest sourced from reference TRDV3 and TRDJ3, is CDKVTQSSPDQTVASGSEVVLLCTYDTVYSNPDLFWYRIRPDYSFQFVFYGDNSRSEGADFTQGRFSVKHILTQKAFHLVISPVRTEDSATYYCAFRAGGYASWDTRQMFFGTGIKLFVEP.

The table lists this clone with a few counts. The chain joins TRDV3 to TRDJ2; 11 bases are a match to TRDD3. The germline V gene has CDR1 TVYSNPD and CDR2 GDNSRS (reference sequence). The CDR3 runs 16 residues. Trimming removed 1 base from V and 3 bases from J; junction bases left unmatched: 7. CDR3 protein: CAFTYWGITLTAQLFF. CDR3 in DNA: TGTGCCTTTACCTACTGGGGGATAACCCTGACAGCACAACTCTTCTTT. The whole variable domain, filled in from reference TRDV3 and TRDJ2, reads CDKVTQSSPDQTVASGSEVVLLCTYDTVYSNPDLFWYRIRPDYSFQFVFYGDNSRSEGADFTQGRFSVKHILTQKAFHLVISPVRTEDSATYYCAFTYWGITLTAQLFFGKGTQLIVEP.

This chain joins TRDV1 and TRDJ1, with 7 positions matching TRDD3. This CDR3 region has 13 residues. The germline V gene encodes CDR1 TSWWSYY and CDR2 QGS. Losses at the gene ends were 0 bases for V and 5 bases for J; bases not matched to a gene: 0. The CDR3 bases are TGTGCTCTTGGGGAACTACTGGGGGATAAACTCATCTTT. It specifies CALGELLGDKLIF.

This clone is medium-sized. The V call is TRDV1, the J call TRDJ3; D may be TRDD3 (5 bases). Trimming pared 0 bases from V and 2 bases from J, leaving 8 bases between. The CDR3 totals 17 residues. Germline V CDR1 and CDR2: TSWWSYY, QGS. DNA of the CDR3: TGTGCTCTTGGGGAACTGGGGGGTGCCTGGGACACCCGACAGATGTTTTTC. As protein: CALGELGGAWDTRQMFF.

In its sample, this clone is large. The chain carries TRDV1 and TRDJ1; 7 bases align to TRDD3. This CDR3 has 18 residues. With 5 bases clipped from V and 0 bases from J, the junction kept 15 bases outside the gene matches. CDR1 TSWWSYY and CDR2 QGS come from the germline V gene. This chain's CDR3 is CALGIFLGGLQYTDKLIF. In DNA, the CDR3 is TGTGCTCTTGGGATTTTTCTGGGGGGACTTCAGTACACCGATAAACTCATCTTT.

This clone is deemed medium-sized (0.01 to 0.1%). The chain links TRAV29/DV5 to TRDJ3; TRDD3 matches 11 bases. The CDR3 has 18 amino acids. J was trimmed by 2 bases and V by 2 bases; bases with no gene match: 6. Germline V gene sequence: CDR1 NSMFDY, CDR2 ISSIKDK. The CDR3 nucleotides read TGTGCAGCAAGTGTACTGGGGGATAGACCCTGGGACACCCGACAGATGTTTTTC. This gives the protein CAASVLGDRPWDTRQMFF.

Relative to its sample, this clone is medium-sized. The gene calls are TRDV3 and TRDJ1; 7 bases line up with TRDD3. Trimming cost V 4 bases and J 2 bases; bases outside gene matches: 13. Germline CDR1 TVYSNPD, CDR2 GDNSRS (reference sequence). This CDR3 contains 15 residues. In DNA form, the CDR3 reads TGTGCCTCTAAAAAGGGGACTGGGGATACCGATAAACTCATCTTT. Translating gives CASKKGTGDTDKLIF.

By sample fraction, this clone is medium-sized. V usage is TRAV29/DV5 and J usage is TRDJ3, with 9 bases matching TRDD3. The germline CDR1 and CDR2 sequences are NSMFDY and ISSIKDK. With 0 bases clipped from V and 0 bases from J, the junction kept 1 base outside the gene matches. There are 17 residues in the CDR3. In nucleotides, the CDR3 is TGTGCAGCAAGCGCACTGGGGGACTCCTGGGACACCCGACAGATGTTTTTC. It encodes CAASALGDSWDTRQMFF.

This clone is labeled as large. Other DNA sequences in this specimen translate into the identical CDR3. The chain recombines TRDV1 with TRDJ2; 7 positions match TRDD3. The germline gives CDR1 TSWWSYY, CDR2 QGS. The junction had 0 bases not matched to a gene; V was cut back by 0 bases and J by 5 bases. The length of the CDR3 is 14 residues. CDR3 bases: TGTGCTCTTGGGGAACTGGGGGATACAGCACAACTCTTCTTT. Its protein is CALGELGDTAQLFF.

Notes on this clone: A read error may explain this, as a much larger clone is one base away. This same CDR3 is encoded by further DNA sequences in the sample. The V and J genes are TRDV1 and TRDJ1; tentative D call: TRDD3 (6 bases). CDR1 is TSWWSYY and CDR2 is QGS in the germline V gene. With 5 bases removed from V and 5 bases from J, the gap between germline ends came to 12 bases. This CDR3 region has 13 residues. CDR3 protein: CALGSILGDKLIF. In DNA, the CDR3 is TGTGCTCTTGGGTCAATTCTGGGGGATAAACTCATCTTT.

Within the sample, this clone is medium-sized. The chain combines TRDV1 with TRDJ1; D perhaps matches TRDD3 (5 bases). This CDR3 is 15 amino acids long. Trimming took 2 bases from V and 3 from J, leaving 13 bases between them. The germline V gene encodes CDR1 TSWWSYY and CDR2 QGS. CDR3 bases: TGTGCTCTTGGGGAATTAATGTGGGGAGCCGATAAACTCATCTTT. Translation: CALGELMWGADKLIF.

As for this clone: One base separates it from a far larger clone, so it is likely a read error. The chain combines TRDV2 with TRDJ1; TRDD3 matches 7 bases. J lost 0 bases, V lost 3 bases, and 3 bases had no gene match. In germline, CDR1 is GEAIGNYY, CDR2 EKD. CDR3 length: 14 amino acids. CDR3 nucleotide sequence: TGTGCCTGTGACGCCGGGGGATACACCGATAAACTCATCTTT. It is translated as CACDAGGYTDKLIF.

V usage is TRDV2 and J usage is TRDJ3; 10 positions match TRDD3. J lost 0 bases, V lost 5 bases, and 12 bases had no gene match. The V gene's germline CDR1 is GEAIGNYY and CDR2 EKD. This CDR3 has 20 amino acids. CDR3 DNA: TGTGCCTGTGTCCCCGTACTGGGGGATCCTAGCTCCTGGGACACCCGACAGATGTTTTTC. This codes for CACVPVLGDPSSWDTRQMFF.

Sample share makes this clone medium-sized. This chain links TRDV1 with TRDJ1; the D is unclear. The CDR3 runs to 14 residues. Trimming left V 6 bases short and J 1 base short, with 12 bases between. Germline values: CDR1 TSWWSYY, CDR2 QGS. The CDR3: CALGRTRGTDKLIF. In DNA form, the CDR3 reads TGTGCTCTTGGAAGGACGAGAGGCACCGATAAACTCATCTTT.

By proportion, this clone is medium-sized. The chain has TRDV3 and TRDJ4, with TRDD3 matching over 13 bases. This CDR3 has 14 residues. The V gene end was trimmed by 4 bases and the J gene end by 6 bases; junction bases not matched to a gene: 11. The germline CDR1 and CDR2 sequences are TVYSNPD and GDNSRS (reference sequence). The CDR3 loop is CAWSTGGYARALIF. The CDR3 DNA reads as TGTGCCTGGAGTACTGGGGGATACGCTAGGGCCCTGATCTTT. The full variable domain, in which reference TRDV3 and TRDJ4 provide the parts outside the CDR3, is CDKVTQSSPDQTVASGSEVVLLCTYDTVYSNPDLFWYRIRPDYSFQFVFYGDNSRSEGADFTQGRFSVKHILTQKAFHLVISPVRTEDSATYYCAWSTGGYARALIFGKGTYLEVQQ.

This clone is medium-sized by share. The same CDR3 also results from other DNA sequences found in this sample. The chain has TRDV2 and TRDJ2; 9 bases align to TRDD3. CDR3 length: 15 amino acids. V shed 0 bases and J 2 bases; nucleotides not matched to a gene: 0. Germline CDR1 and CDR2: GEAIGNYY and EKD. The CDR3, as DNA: TGTGCCTGTGACACCGGGGATACGTTGACAGCACAACTCTTCTTT. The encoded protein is CACDTGDTLTAQLFF.

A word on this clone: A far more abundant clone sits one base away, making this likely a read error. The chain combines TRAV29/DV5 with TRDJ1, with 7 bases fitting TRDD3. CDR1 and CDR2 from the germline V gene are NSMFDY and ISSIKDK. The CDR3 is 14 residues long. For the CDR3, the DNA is TGTGCAGCAAGCGCTGGGGGGTACACCAATAAACTCATCTTT. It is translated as CAASAGGYTNKLIF.